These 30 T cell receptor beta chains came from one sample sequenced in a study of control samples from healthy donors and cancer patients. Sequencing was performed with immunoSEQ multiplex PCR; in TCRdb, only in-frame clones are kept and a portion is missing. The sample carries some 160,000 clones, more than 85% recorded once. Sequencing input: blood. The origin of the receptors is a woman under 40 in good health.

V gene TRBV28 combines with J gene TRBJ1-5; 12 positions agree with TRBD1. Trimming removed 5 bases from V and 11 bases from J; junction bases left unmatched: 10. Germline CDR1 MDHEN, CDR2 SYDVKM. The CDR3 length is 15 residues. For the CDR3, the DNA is TGTGCCAGCAGTCTACCGGGGACAGGGGGCAAAGCCCAGCATTTT. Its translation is CASSLPGTGGKAQHF.

The CDR3 nucleotides are TGTGCCAGCAGTAACAGGGTGTGGGGCTACACCTTC. Its translation: CASSNRVWGYTF. This sequence joins TRBV28 and TRBJ1-2, with D maybe TRBD1 (6 bases). There are 12 residues in the CDR3. V was cut by 5 bases and J by 8 bases, with 12 bases left in between. The germline CDR1 and CDR2 sequences are MDHEN and SYDVKM.

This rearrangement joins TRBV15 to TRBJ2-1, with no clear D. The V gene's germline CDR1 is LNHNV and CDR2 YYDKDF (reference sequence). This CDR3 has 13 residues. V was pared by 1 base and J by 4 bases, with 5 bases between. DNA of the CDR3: TGTGCCACCAGCAGAGTGGAATACAATGAGCAGTTCTTC. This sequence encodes CATSRVEYNEQFF. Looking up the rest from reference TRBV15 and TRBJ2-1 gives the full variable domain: DAMVIQNPRYQVTQFGKPVTLSCSQTLNHNVMYWYQQKSSQAPKLLFHYYDKDFNNEADTPDNFQSRRPNTSFCFLDIRSPGLGDTAMYLCATSRVEYNEQFFGPGTRLTVL.

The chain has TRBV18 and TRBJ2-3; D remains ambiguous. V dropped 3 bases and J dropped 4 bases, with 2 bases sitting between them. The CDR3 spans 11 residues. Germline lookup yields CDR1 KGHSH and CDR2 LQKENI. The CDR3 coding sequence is TGTGCCAGCTCACCTTCAGATACGCAGTATTTT. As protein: CASSPSDTQYF.

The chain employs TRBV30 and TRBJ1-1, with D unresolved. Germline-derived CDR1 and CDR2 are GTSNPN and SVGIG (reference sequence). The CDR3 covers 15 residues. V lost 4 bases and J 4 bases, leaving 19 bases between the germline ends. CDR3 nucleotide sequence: TGTGCCTGGACCATGGGTCCTATCATCGGCACTGAAGCTTTCTTT. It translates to CAWTMGPIIGTEAFF.

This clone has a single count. Written as DNA, the CDR3 is TGTGCCACCAGTGAGACCCCGGGACAGGGGTCCTACGAGCAGTACTTC. It yields the protein CATSETPGQGSYEQYF. The rearrangement links TRBV24-1 to TRBJ2-7; TRBD1 aligns across 10 bases. Germline CDR1 KGHDR, CDR2 SFDVKD. V lost 4 bases to trimming and J lost 1 base; unmatched junction nucleotides: 6. The CDR3 is 16 amino acids.

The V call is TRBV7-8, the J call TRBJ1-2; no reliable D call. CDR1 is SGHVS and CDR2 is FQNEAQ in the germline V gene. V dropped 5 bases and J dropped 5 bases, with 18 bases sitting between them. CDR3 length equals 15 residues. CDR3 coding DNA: TGTGCCAGCAGCCTCCTAATCCCCCTCCTTTATGGCTACACCTTC. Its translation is CASSLLIPLLYGYTF.

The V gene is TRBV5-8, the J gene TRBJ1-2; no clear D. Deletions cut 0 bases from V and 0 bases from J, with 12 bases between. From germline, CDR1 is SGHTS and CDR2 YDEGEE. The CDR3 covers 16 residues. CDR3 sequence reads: CASSLGAYLANYGYTF. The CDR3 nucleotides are TGTGCCAGCAGCTTGGGAGCCTATTTAGCTAACTATGGCTACACCTTC. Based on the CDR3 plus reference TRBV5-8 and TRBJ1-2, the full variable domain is EAGVTQSPTHLIKTRGQQATLRCSPISGHTSVYWYQQALGLGLQFLLWYDEGEERNRGNFPPRFSGRQFPNYSSELNVNALELEDSALYLCASSLGAYLANYGYTFGSGTRLTVV.

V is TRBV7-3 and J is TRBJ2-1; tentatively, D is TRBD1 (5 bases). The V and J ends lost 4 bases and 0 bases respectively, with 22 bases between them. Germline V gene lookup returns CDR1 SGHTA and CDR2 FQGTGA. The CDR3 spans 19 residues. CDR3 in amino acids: CASSSGVREGVPSYNEQFF. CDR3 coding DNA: TGTGCCAGCAGCTCAGGAGTTAGAGAAGGGGTACCCTCCTACAATGAGCAGTTCTTC.

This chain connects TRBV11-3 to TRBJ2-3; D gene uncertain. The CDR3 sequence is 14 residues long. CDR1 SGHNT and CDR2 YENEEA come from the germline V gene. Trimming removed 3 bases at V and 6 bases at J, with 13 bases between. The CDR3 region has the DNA TGTGCCAGCAGCTTTGACTCCGTTAGGGATACGCAGTATTTT. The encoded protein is CASSFDSVRDTQYF.

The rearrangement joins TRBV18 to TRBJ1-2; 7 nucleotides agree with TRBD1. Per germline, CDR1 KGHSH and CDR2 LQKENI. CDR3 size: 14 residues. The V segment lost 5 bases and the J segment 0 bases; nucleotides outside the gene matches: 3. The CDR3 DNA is TGTGCCAGCTCAGGGACAGAAACTAACTATGGCTACACCTTC. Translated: CASSGTETNYGYTF.

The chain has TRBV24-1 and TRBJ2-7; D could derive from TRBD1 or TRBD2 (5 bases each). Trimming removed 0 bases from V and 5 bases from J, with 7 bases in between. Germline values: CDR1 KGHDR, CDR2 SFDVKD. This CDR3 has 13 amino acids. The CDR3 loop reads CATSDLLGDEQYF. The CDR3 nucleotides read TGTGCCACCAGTGATTTGTTGGGGGACGAGCAGTACTTC.

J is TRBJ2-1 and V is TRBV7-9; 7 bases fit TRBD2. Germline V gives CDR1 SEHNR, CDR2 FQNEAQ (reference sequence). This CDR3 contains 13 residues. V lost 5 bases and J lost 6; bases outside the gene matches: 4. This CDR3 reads CASSGRTSNEQFF. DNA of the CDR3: TGTGCCAGCAGCGGCCGGACTAGCAATGAGCAGTTCTTC.

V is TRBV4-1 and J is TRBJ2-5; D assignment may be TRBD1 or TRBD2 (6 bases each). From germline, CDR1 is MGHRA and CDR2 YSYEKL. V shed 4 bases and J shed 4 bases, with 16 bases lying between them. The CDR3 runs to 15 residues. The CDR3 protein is CASSRQGGTLETQYF. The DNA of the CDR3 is TGCGCCAGCAGCCGGCAGGGCGGGACACTAGAGACCCAGTACTTC.

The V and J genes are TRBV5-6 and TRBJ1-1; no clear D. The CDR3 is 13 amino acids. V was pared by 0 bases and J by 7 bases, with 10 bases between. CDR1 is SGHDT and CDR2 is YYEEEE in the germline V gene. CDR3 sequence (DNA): TGTGCCAGCAGCTTGGGGTTGGGTTTTGAAGCTTTCTTT. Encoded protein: CASSLGLGFEAFF.

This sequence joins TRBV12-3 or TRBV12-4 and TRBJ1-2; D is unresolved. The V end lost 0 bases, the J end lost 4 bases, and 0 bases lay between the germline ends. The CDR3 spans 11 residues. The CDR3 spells CASSLAYGYTF. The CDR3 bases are TGTGCCAGCAGTTTAGCCTATGGCTACACCTTC.

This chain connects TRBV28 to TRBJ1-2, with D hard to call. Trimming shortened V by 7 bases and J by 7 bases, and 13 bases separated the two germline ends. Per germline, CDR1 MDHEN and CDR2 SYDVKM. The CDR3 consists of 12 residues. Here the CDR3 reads CASTNWTSGYTF. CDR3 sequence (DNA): TGTGCCAGCACAAACTGGACTTCTGGCTACACCTTC.

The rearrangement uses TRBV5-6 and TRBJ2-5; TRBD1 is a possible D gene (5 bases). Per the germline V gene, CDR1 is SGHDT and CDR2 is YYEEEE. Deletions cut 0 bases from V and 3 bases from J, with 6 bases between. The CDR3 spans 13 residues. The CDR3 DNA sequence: TGTGCCAGCAGCTTGGAAGGGGAAGAGACCCAGTACTTC. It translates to CASSLEGEETQYF.

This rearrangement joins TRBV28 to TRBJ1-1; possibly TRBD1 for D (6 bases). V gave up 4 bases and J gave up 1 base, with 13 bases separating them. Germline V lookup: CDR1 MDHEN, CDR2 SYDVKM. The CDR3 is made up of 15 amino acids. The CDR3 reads CASSSQTGTNTEAFF. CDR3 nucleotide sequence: TGTGCCAGCAGTTCCCAGACAGGAACGAACACTGAAGCTTTCTTT.

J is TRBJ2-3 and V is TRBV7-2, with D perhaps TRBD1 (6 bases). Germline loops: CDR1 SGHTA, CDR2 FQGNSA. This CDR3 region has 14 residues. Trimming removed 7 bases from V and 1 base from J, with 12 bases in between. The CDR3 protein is CASIKNRGTDTQYF. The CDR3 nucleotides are TGTGCCAGCATCAAAAACAGGGGCACAGATACGCAGTATTTT.

For the CDR3, the DNA is TGTGCCAGCAGCTTAGTGGCCCAAGAGACCCAGTACTTC. Translating it yields CASSLVAQETQYF. The chain combines TRBV11-1 with TRBJ2-5; D is unresolved. Trimming pared 1 base from V and 1 base from J, leaving 4 bases between. The CDR3 contains 13 residues. Germline CDR1 and CDR2: SGHAT and FQDESV (reference sequence).

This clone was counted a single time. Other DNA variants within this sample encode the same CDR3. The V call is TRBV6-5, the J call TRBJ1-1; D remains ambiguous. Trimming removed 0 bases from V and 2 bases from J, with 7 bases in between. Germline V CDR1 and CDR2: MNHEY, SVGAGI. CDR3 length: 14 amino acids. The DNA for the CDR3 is TGTGCCAGCAGTTACTCGGGGAGAAACACTGAAGCTTTCTTT. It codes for CASSYSGRNTEAFF.

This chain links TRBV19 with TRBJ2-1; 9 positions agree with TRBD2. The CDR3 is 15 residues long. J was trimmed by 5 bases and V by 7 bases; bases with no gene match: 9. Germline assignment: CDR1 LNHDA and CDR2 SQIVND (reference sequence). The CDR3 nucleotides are TGTGCCAGTACCCGTAGCGGGAGATGGGACAATGAGCAGTTCTTC. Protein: CASTRSGRWDNEQFF.

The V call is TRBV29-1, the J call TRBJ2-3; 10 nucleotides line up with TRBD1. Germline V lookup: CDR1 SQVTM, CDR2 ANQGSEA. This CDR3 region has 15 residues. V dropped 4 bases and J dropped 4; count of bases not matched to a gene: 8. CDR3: CSVVSGTGVADTQYF. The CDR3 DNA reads TGCAGCGTTGTCTCCGGGACAGGGGTAGCAGATACGCAGTATTTT.

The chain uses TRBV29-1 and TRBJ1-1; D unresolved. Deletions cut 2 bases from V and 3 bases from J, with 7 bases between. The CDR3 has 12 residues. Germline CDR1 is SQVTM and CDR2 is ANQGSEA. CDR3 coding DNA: TGCAGCGTTGAAATCCGGGACACTGAAGCTTTCTTT. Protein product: CSVEIRDTEAFF.

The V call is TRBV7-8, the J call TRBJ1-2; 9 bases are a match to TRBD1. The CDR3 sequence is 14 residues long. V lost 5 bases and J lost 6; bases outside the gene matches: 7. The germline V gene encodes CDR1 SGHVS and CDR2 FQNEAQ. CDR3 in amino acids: CASSPTQGAHGYTF. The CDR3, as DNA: TGTGCCAGCAGCCCGACACAGGGGGCCCATGGCTACACCTTC.

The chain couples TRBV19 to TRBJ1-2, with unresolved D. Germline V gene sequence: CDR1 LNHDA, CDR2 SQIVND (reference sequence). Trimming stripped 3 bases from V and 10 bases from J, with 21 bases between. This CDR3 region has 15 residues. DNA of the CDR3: TGTGCCAGTAGTATCTCAAACATGCCTCATCCCTCCTACACCTTC. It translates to CASSISNMPHPSYTF.

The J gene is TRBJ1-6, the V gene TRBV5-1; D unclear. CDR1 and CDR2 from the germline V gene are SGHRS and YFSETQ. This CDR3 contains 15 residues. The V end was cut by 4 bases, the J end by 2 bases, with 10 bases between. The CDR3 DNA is TGCGCCAGCAGCCCCGCAGGACCCTATAATTCACCCCTCCACTTT. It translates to CASSPAGPYNSPLHF.

The CDR3 protein is CSVVLGNEQYF. The CDR3 DNA is TGCAGCGTTGTTTTGGGTAACGAGCAGTACTTC. The chain couples TRBV29-1 to TRBJ2-7; D gene unclear. The CDR3 contains 11 residues. Germline CDR1 is SQVTM and CDR2 is ANQGSEA. V was shortened by 4 bases and J by 5 bases, with 9 bases between the two germline ends.

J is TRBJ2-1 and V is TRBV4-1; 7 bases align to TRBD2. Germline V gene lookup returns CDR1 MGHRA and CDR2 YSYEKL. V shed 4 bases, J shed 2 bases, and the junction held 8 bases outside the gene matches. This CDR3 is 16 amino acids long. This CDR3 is CASSPWGRDAYNEQFF. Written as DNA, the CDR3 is TGCGCCAGCAGCCCTTGGGGGAGGGACGCCTACAATGAGCAGTTCTTC.